This TCR beta chain was recorded in a study of T-cell memory formation after mild COVID-19. Study outcomes and limitations: Researchers report contracting CD4+ clones mostly in CM and EM, with CD8+ clones in EMRA. Whether second-wave clones peaking at day 37 were SARS-CoV-2 specific went unconfirmed. Clones contracting over day 15 to 85 were CD4/CD8 balanced, with later expanders leaning CD4+.

cDNA libraries for TCR alpha and TCR beta, carrying sample barcodes and UMIs, came from 5'RACE with constant-segment primers. TCRdb re-called the 5' RACE reads through MiXCR, storing one row per CDR3 protein. Here the sample spans 300,000 to 400,000 distinct CDR3 sequences, 15% being singletons. As concerns this clonotype: The antigen is undetermined.

The source of this sequence is a man aged 18-30 years who had mild COVID-19 (a few samples of this study predate the infection). Cell type and time point are not known. Sequencing used PBMCs or a T cell subset sorted from them (not recorded which).

CDR3 region: CASSLSGTGGTGYTF. CDR3 nucleotide sequence: TGTGCCAGCAGTTTATCCGGGACAGGGGGGACCGGCTACACCTTC. The J gene is TRBJ1-2, the V gene TRBV6-2 or TRBV6-3, with 11 bases identical to TRBD1. Germline CDR1 and CDR2: MNHEY and SVGEGT. V trimming: 4 bases; J trimming: 8 bases; junction bases outside the gene matches: 9. The CDR3 is 15 amino acids.